This section outlines one TCR beta chain sequence together with its context. The data were obtained in a study of CD8 T cells in Susac syndrome. V was pared by 7 bases and J by 1 base, with 6 bases of the junction left unmatched. The CDR3 spans 15 residues. CDR1 and CDR2 from the germline V gene are SNHLY and FYNNEI. RNA was extracted with the RNeasy kit, and a quantity of about 0.45 to 1 ug was reverse transcribed using random hexamers. TCRdb processed the immunoSEQ multiplex PCR reads anew with MiXCR; each CDR3 protein has one entry. The table records hundreds of thousands of distinct CDR3 sequences, about 95% of them present only once.

Material: CD4+ T cells from PBMCs. V is TRBV2 and J is TRBJ2-5; 10 bases are shared with TRBD2. The receptor was isolated from a human donor with Susac syndrome. CDR3 sequence reads: CASKGGTSAQETQYF. Written as DNA, the CDR3 is TGTGCCAGCAAGGGAGGGACTAGCGCCCAAGAGACCCAGTACTTC.